The following is a TCR beta chain sequence with its context. The source of the sample is a study of shared clonotypes between healthy human individuals. The CDR3 consists of 15 residues. CDR1 is MDHEN and CDR2 is SYDVKM in the germline V gene. Trimming shortened V by 7 bases and J by 2 bases, and 14 bases separated the two germline ends. Authors' processing steps: Filtering differed because ImmunoSEQ produced junction-only sequences that carried no quality scores. The repertoire was sequenced with immunoSEQ multiplex PCR; TCRdb's copy has only in-frame clones and lacks some. D and trimming come from the DNA, and the V and J calls and clone size come from that table. The sample includes over 400,000 clones, 90% to 97% seen only once; the top ten take 0.05% to 0.07%.

The TCR was taken from a woman in her thirties in good health. This rearrangement joins TRBV28 to TRBJ1-4; D is perhaps TRBD1 (5 bases). Source material: naive CD4+ T cells sorted from blood. The subset: CD45RA+ positively selected. CDR3 loop: CASKTGTVTNEKLFF. The CDR3 DNA is TGTGCCAGCAAAACGGGGACGGTGACTAATGAAAAACTGTTTTTT.